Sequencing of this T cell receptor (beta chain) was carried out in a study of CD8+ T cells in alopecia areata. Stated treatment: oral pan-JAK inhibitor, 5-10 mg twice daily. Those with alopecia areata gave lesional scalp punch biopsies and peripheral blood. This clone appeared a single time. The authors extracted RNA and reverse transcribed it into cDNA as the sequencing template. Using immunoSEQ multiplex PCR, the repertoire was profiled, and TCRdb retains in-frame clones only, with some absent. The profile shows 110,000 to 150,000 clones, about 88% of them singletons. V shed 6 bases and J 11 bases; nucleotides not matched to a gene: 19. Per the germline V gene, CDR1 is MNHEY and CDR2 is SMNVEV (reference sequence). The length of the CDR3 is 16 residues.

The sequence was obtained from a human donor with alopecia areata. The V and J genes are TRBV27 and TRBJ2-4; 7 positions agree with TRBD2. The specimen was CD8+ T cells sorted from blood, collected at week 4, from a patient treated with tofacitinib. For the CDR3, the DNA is TGTGCCAGCAGCCCTATCGGGCGGGAGCCCATCGGACTTCAGTACTTC. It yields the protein CASSPIGREPIGLQYF.